The rows below give T cell receptor beta chains drawn from one sample of a study of regulatory T cells in long-lasting Graves disease. A single record per CDR3 protein comes from TCRdb applying MiXCR to the multiplex PCR reads. The data show over 500,000 distinct CDR3 sequences, roughly 15% seen once. The same specimen was also included in a second study, on T cells in Graves' hyperthyroidism and ophthalmopathy.

The sequenced sample was peripheral blood mononuclear cells (PBMCs), obtained at new diagnosis, from a patient treated with antithyroid drugs. Source of these receptors: a young man with Graves disease. Each CDR3 is given with its conserved first and last residue. Expanded clones get a size class; other rows say once, few or many, or leave the size out.

j_call	v_call	clone_size	cdr3_aa
TRBJ1-1	TRBV27	few	CASSRSWGTEAFF
TRBJ2-3	TRBV20-1	many	CSARDLAGGPVDTQYF
TRBJ2-2	TRBV19	NA	CASGKPGGAVTGELFF
TRBJ2-7	TRBV7-9	many	CASSPRGLPGEYEQYF
TRBJ1-2	TRBV20-1	many	CSAPYRGGGYTF
TRBJ2-7	TRBV2	many	CASSQGGRGWYEQYF
TRBJ2-1	TRBV27	few	CASSFGGRSSEQFF
TRBJ1-1	TRBV5-1	many	CASSIGQLRDTEAFF
TRBJ2-5	TRBV6-1	few	CASSDPRGETQYF
TRBJ2-2	TRBV7-9	NA	CASSFQGATGELFF
TRBJ2-1	TRBV3-1	few	CASSSNTVWQFF
TRBJ2-7	TRBV5-5	NA	CASSLIFRTESSYEQYF
TRBJ2-2	TRBV6-2/TRBV6-3	few	CASSYGAGTGELFF
TRBJ2-7	TRBV7-3	NA	CASSVRGGSYEQYF
TRBJ2-1	TRBV12-3/TRBV12-4	many	CASSLSGLAGSEQFF
TRBJ2-1	TRBV20-1	many	CSASRDTYNEQFF
TRBJ2-3	TRBV11-2	many	CASSSLTRVTDTQYF
TRBJ2-4	TRBV7-9	many	CASSPTSGQAKNIQYF
TRBJ1-3	TRBV20-1	NA	CSARQGSNTIYF
TRBJ2-7	TRBV28	NA	CASSFGADYEQYF
TRBJ2-3	TRBV5-6	few	CASSLGTNGDTQYF
TRBJ2-1	TRBV9	NA	CASSTSIHEQFF
TRBJ1-1	TRBV6-5	many	CASSYRGLNEAFF
TRBJ2-6	TRBV6-1	many	CASSARHSGANVLTF
TRBJ2-2	TRBV20-1	NA	CSAEPGRLGELFF
TRBJ2-3	TRBV29-1	NA	CSAYRRDGRTDTQYF
TRBJ2-1	TRBV4-1	NA	CASSLISGRAYNEQFF
TRBJ2-7	TRBV29-1	many	CSFQGAISGDYEQYF
TRBJ1-2	TRBV7-2	NA	CASTLRSNYGYTF
TRBJ1-2	TRBV27	NA	CASSSRTGSYYSYTF
TRBJ2-7	TRBV20-1	many	CSALTSGPAPYEQYF